This T cell receptor beta chain comes out of a study of radiation and T cells in renal cell carcinoma. Sequencing was performed with immunoSEQ multiplex PCR; in TCRdb, only in-frame clones are kept and a portion is missing. The sample includes about 22,000 clones, 45% to 50% of them seen just once. Treatment in this sample: 15 Gy SBRT to primary tumor, nephrectomy 4 weeks later. This clonotype was obtained from a woman aged 50 to 60 with renal cell carcinoma. The source material was tumor tissue, sampled from a patient whose treatment included radiotherapy and nephrectomy.

Here the CDR3 reads CSVDSRRGGNEQFF. In nucleotides, the CDR3 is TGCAGCGTTGATAGCCGACGCGGGGGAAATGAGCAGTTCTTC. The rearrangement joins TRBV29-1 to TRBJ2-1; 7 positions agree with TRBD2. CDR1 and CDR2 (germline): SQVTM, ANQGSEA. This CDR3 has 14 amino acids. Trimming removed 3 bases from V and 7 bases from J; junction bases left unmatched: 9.